This TCR beta chain was recovered during a study of blood T cell repertoires in COVID-19. Study as a whole: T cells, B-cell-depleted T cells, or PBMCs provided the cDNA or gDNA that served as material.

Those who participated ranged in age from 18 to 89 years and resided in about two dozen US areas. Cohort allocation depended upon clinical history that participants reported. Original data processing: Nucleated cell number was recorded as an estimate derived from reference gene primer amplification. TCRdb keeps only in-frame clones here, not all; method: immunoSEQ multiplex PCR. D and trimming were read from the DNA, whereas the V and J calls and clone size are those reported in that table. This sample has a few hundred thousand clones; around 91% occur once, and the top ten carry approximately 4%. The CDR3 is 13 residues long. Trimming took off 2 bases at V and 3 bases at J, with 8 bases between the two ends. Looked up from germline, CDR1 is LGHNA and CDR2 is YNFKEQ.

This TCR came from a woman aged 18-29 years with acute COVID-19. V and J are TRBV4-2 and TRBJ2-7, with D maybe TRBD2 (5 bases). The specimen sequenced was PBMCs or T cells enriched from blood (not recorded which). DNA of the CDR3: TGTGCCAGCAGCCAAAGGACTCTCTACGAGCAGTACTTC. It codes for CASSQRTLYEQYF.